The rows below give T cell receptor beta chains drawn from one sample of a study of blood T cells in healthy people across ages. TCRdb analysed the 5' RACE reads with MiXCR anew, one entry per CDR3 protein. The top ten clones hold roughly 2.1% of a sample with 2 million or so distinct CDR3 sequences, about 49% of them seen once. The sequenced material came from blood. These receptors came from a woman aged 35 to 49 in good health. The CDR3 runs from the conserved cysteine through the conserved F or W. D genes are given only for firm matches. Expanded clones are given a class, and other clones once, few, many or no size at all.

TRBV29-1	TRBJ2-1	TRBD2	NA	TGCAACGTTGAAATTTTTGGCGGGGGTTTGAATGAGCAGTTCTTC	CNVEIFGGGLNEQFF
TRBV9	TRBJ2-1	NA	NA	TGTGCCAGCAGCGTAGAGGCGGGGCCCCAGTTCTTC	CASSVEAGPQFF
TRBV7-6	TRBJ1-1	NA	NA	TGTGCCAGCAGCCAAGGACAAAGCGGGCTTGTGAACACTGAAGCTTTCTTT	CASSQGQSGLVNTEAFF
TRBV12-3/TRBV12-4	TRBJ2-3	NA	NA	TGTGCCAGCAGTTTTGGTCCCTCAGATACGCAGTATTTT	CASSFGPSDTQYF
TRBV10-3	TRBJ1-5	NA	NA	TGTGCCATCAGTGAAGACAGTACTTTTAGCAATCAGCCCCAGCATTTT	CAISEDSTFSNQPQHF
TRBV12-3/TRBV12-4	TRBJ1-5	NA	few	TGTGCCAGCAGTTCGTCCTTACAGGATCAGCCCCAGCATTTT	CASSSSLQDQPQHF
TRBV11-2	TRBJ1-6	NA	NA	TGTGCCAGCAGAGGACAGCTAAATAATTCACCCCTCCACTTT	CASRGQLNNSPLHF
TRBV7-9	TRBJ2-5	NA	NA	TGTGCCAGCAGCTTAGGGGTTGACGAGACCCAGTACTTC	CASSLGVDETQYF
TRBV14	TRBJ2-1	NA	few	TGTGCCAGCAGCCAAGATCTATCCCGTTACAATGAGCAGTTCTTC	CASSQDLSRYNEQFF
TRBV5-1	TRBJ1-2	NA	few	TGCGCCAGCAGCCGACTCCCGGGACAAGACTATGGCTACACCTTC	CASSRLPGQDYGYTF
TRBV9	TRBJ1-6	NA	NA	TGTGCCAGCAGCGTTCAGGCCGGGGCGGGTTCACCCCTCCACTTT	CASSVQAGAGSPLHF
TRBV21-1	TRBJ2-5	NA	few	TGTGCCAGCAGCAGTTGGGCTGGGGAGACCCAGTACTTC	CASSSWAGETQYF
TRBV20-1	TRBJ2-7	NA	few	TGCAGTGCTAGGCCCCCTCGACACTCCGACGAGCAGTACTTC	CSARPPRHSDEQYF
TRBV21-1	TRBJ2-7	NA	few	TGTGCCAGCACCCACACAAGGAGCTACGAGCAGTACTTC	CASTHTRSYEQYF
TRBV12-5	TRBJ1-2	NA	NA	TGTGCTAGTGGTGGGGTGGCCAGCCTCTATGGCTACACCTTC	CASGGVASLYGYTF
TRBV4-3	TRBJ1-2	NA	NA	TGCGCCAGCAGCCCCGATGGTCGAAACTATGGCCACACCTTC	CASSPDGRNYGHTF
TRBV24-1	TRBJ2-1	NA	NA	TGTGCCACCAGTGACCGGGACTCCTACAATGAGCAGTTCTTC	CATSDRDSYNEQFF
TRBV5-1	TRBJ2-5	TRBD1	NA	TGCGCCAGCAGCTTGTTTATAGGGGGCGATCCCCAGTACTTC	CASSLFIGGDPQYF
TRBV3-1	TRBJ2-1	TRBD2	NA	TGTGCCAGCAGCCAAGGCGGGGGGCGCAACAATGAGCAGTTCTTC	CASSQGGGRNNEQFF
TRBV4-3	TRBJ1-1	NA	NA	TGCGCCAGCAGCCAAGGAGGTGAAACGGAGGGAAACACTGAAGCTTTCTTT	CASSQGGETEGNTEAFF
TRBV4-3	TRBJ2-7	TRBD1	NA	TGCGCCAGCAGCCCCGGGGACGGGACAGGGGGTCGAAGTAACTACGAGCAGTACTTC	CASSPGDGTGGRSNYEQYF
TRBV6-5	TRBJ2-4	TRBD2	NA	TGTGCCAGCAGTTACGCCGAACCGGGACTACGACCCGGGGAGCAGTACTTC	CASSYAEPGLRPGEQYF
TRBV7-2	TRBJ1-2	TRBD1	NA	TGTGCCAGCAGTTCCCCGGGACAGGGGCGGTACGGCTACACCTTC	CASSSPGQGRYGYTF
TRBV20-1	TRBJ2-1	NA	NA	TGCAGTGCTACCTCGGGGCTTTCCTACAATGAGCAGTTCTTC	CSATSGLSYNEQFF
TRBV4-3	TRBJ1-2	TRBD1	NA	TGCGCCAGCAACCATATGACAGGGGGCGCGGGAAACTATGGCTACACCTTC	CASNHMTGGAGNYGYTF
TRBV6-6	TRBJ1-2	TRBD1	few	TGTGCCAGCAAGACAGGGTACGATGGCTACACCTTC	CASKTGYDGYTF
TRBV20-1	TRBJ2-5	NA	few	TGCAGTGCCCGCAGAACAGGGGAGACCCAGTACTTC	CSARRTGETQYF
TRBV15	TRBJ2-7	TRBD1	few	TGTGCCACCAGCAGAGTCGCAGGGGGTGGCTACGAGCAGTACTTC	CATSRVAGGGYEQYF
TRBV6-1	TRBJ2-5	NA	once	TGTGCCAGCAGTGAAGCACGCAGGGTGGAGCAGTACTTC	CASSEARRVEQYF
TRBV9	TRBJ1-2	NA	few	TGTGCCAGCAGCGTATCGAGAAACCTTAACTATGGCTACACCTTC	CASSVSRNLNYGYTF
TRBV14	TRBJ2-1	TRBD2	NA	TGTGCCAGCAGCCATCTGGGCGGGGGGGCAAGCAATGAGCAGTTCTTC	CASSHLGGGASNEQFF
TRBV15	TRBJ2-5	TRBD2	NA	TGTGCCACCGCGGGGGGTCTGGCGACGCGGGAGACCCAGTACTTC	CATAGGLATRETQYF
TRBV5-1	TRBJ2-4	TRBD2	NA	TGCGCCAGCAGCTTGGCTCTAGCGGGGGGGCTAGACATTCAGTACTTC	CASSLALAGGLDIQYF
TRBV20-1	TRBJ2-5	NA	many	TGCAGTGCTACCCACAGATCACAGTACTTC	CSATHRSQYF
TRBV6-5	TRBJ2-7	TRBD1	NA	TGTGCCAGCAGTTACTCCAGGACAGGGGCGAATGAGCAGTACTTC	CASSYSRTGANEQYF
TRBV4-1	TRBJ2-3	TRBD2	NA	TGCGCCAGCAGCCGGGATAATCGGGGGGGCACAGATACGCAGTATTTT	CASSRDNRGGTDTQYF
TRBV10-3	TRBJ1-2	NA	NA	TGTGCCATCAGTGAGTCCCTATATGCTGGGTATGGCTACACCTTC	CAISESLYAGYGYTF
TRBV7-8	TRBJ2-3	NA	NA	TGTGCCGGCAGCTTTAGAGTAGGGGGGGCCACAGATACGCAGTATTTT	CAGSFRVGGATDTQYF
TRBV7-6	TRBJ1-1	NA	once	TGTGCCAGCAGTCCCGGGGGCAGGGAGATGAACACTGAAGCTTTCTTT	CASSPGGREMNTEAFF
TRBV7-8	TRBJ1-2	NA	few	TGTGCCAGCAGCTTATCAGGGTTCGGCTACACCTTC	CASSLSGFGYTF
TRBV11-2	TRBJ2-1	NA	NA	TGTGCCAGCAGCTTGGGAACACACTACGAGCAGTTCTTC	CASSLGTHYEQFF
TRBV6-1	TRBJ1-2	NA	few	TGTGCCAGCAGTGATCTGGAGGCGGGCGGCTACACCTTC	CASSDLEAGGYTF
TRBV7-2	TRBJ2-1	NA	NA	TGTGCCAGCGAGGTTGGGGGGTTCAGTGAGCAGTTCTTC	CASEVGGFSEQFF
TRBV29-1	TRBJ2-2	NA	NA	TGCAGCGTACTGAGCGGGGAGCTGTTTTTT	CSVLSGELFF
TRBV29-1	TRBJ2-7	TRBD1	NA	TGCAGCCCTACTGGGTGGAGACAGGGTACCAACGAGCAGTACTTC	CSPTGWRQGTNEQYF
TRBV20-1	TRBJ2-7	NA	few	TGCAGTGCTAGAGCTTCAAGGGGCGTGTCCTACGAGCAGTACTTC	CSARASRGVSYEQYF
TRBV7-2	TRBJ2-7	TRBD2	NA	TGTGCCAGCACCCCCTTGGCGGGGGGCTACAATGAGCAGTACTTC	CASTPLAGGYNEQYF
TRBV7-2	TRBJ2-5	TRBD2	few	TGTGCCAGCAGCTTAAGTGGGGGTAGCGGGGGAGTGCGTGAGACCCAGTACTTC	CASSLSGGSGGVRETQYF
TRBV27	TRBJ2-5	TRBD2	NA	TGTGCCAGCGCCCAGACTAGCGGGGCTTCTCAAGAGACCCAGTACTTC	CASAQTSGASQETQYF